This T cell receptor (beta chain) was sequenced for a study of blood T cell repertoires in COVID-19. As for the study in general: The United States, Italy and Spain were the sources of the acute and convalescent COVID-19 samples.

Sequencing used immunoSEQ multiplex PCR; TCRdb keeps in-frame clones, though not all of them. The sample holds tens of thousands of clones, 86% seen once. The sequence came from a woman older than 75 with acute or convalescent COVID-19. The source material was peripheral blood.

CDR3 DNA sequence: TGCGCCAGCAGCGGAGGGGGGGCAGGGGAGACCCAGTACTTC. Its protein product is CASSGGGAGETQYF. The chain combines TRBV4-1 with TRBJ2-5, with a weak D call TRBD2 (7 bases). The germline CDR1 and CDR2 sequences are MGHRA and YSYEKL. This CDR3 spans 14 amino acids. V was cut by 5 bases and J by 5 bases, with 15 bases left in between.